Sequencing of this TCR beta chain was carried out in a study of cytomegalovirus exposure and HLA in healthy donors. The study, taken as a whole, reports: The authors listed approximately 160 TCR beta chains as cytomegalovirus-associated. Association with HLA alleles at 0.05 false discovery rate was found for 17,000 or so TCR beta sequences in a later analysis.

Researchers ran the PCR with 60 Vbeta and 13 Jbeta primers. Authors' methods: Later, an analysis found roughly 80 million unique TCR beta chains, and 10 million to 11 million of these were shared. The protocol was immunoSEQ multiplex PCR, while the TCRdb copy is restricted to in-frame clones and leaves out a portion. The V and J calls and the clone size are those of that table, but D and trimming were determined from the DNA. The profile covers about 120,000 clones, with 81% appearing a single time and about 3.9% taken by the ten largest. This CDR3 is 15 amino acids long. The V segment lost 2 bases and the J segment 5 bases; nucleotides outside the gene matches: 7. Germline V gene data show CDR1 as SGHNT and CDR2 as YYREEE (reference sequence). For this clone: Its antigen is undetermined.

This TCR was sampled from a woman aged 25-40 years in good health and CMV-seronegative. V and J are TRBV5-4 and TRBJ2-5; 9 bases line up with TRBD2. Sample: PBMCs. Written as DNA, the CDR3 is TGTGCCAGCAGCTTTATCGCGGGAGGGGTGGAGACCCAGTACTTC. Protein sequence: CASSFIAGGVETQYF.